These 29 T cell receptor beta chains share one sample of origin, sequenced in a study of T-cell memory formation after mild COVID-19. TCRdb used MiXCR to reprocess the 5' RACE reads, holding one entry per CDR3 protein. The sample gives fewer than 600,000 distinct CDR3 sequences, less than 25% of which show up once; 8.4% is in the top ten. Sample: PBMCs or a T cell subset sorted from them (not recorded which). Every receptor here comes from an adult woman who had mild COVID-19 (a few samples of this study predate the infection). Cell type and time point are not known.

In its sample, this clonotype was seen a few times. V usage is TRBV6-5 and J usage is TRBJ1-2; D unclear. CDR1 and CDR2 (germline): MNHEY, SVGAGI. The CDR3 runs 10 residues. V dropped 9 bases and J dropped 2 bases, with 4 bases sitting between them. The CDR3, as DNA: TGTGCCAGTTGGAACTATGGCTACACCTTC. Residues: CASWNYGYTF.

This clonotype was observed a few times. J is TRBJ2-1 and V is TRBV29-1, with D perhaps matching TRBD1 (7 bases). The CDR3 length is 14 residues. CDR1 SQVTM and CDR2 ANQGSEA come from the germline V gene. The V and J ends lost 6 bases and 4 bases respectively, with 16 bases between them. This CDR3 is CSVGGTVDYNEQFF. The CDR3 nucleotides are TGCAGCGTGGGCGGGACAGTCGATTACAATGAGCAGTTCTTC.

The chain joins TRBV20-1 to TRBJ2-1; 10 nucleotides match TRBD2. The CDR3 has 15 residues. The junction had 8 bases not matched to a gene; V was cut back by 6 bases and J by 3 bases. The germline V gene has CDR1 DFQATT and CDR2 SNEGSKA (reference sequence). The chain's CDR3 is CSARTSGTFYNEQFF. The CDR3 DNA reads as TGCAGTGCCAGGACTAGCGGAACCTTCTACAATGAGCAGTTCTTC.

This clonotype has just a few counts. V gene TRBV20-1 combines with J gene TRBJ2-5; 8 nucleotides match TRBD2. Trimming cost V 4 bases and J 5 bases; bases outside gene matches: 9. CDR1 is DFQATT, CDR2 SNEGSKA, per germline (reference sequence). CDR3 length: 14 amino acids. The DNA for the CDR3 is TGCAGTGCTAAGACGGGGGGGCCGTTGGAGACCCAGTACTTC. Amino acid sequence: CSAKTGGPLETQYF.

CDR3 sequence reads: CAISPDTGNQPQHF. In DNA form, the CDR3 reads TGTGCCATCAGCCCGGATACAGGGAATCAGCCCCAGCATTTT. The chain is built from TRBV10-3 and TRBJ1-5, with a tentative D call TRBD1 (6 bases). CDR1 is ENHRY, CDR2 SYGVKD, per germline. This CDR3 has 14 amino acids. V lost 6 bases and J 4 bases, leaving 13 bases between the germline ends.

This clonotype showed up just a few times. The rearrangement joins TRBV24-1 to TRBJ2-1; D might be TRBD1 or TRBD2, each matching 5 bases. This CDR3 has 17 amino acids. Germline CDR1 KGHDR, CDR2 SFDVKD. Trimming left V 3 bases short and J 6 bases short, with 20 bases between. The CDR3 DNA reads TGTGCCACCAGTGATGCCATTGGGACCCCTCCCAGCAATGAGCAGTTCTTC. Translated, it gives CATSDAIGTPPSNEQFF.

This clonotype came up many times. The chain uses TRBV20-1 and TRBJ2-3; 7 bases are a match to TRBD2. J lost 4 bases, V lost 2 bases, and 9 bases had no gene match. The CDR3 is made up of 15 amino acids. CDR1 is DFQATT and CDR2 is SNEGSKA in the germline V gene (reference sequence). CDR3 residues: CSARRGTTGADTQYF. CDR3 DNA sequence: TGCAGTGCTAGACGCGGGACTACGGGAGCAGATACGCAGTATTTT.

In this sample, this clonotype turned up a few times. V is TRBV9 and J is TRBJ1-4; D is uncertain. Germline V gene sequence: CDR1 SGDLS, CDR2 YYNGEE. V was pared by 3 bases and J by 0 bases, with 6 bases between. CDR3 length: 14 residues. The CDR3 DNA is TGTGCCAGCAGCGCGGGGACAACTAATGAAAAACTGTTTTTT. This codes for CASSAGTTNEKLFF.

This clonotype occurred a few times. The chain carries TRBV6-1 and TRBJ1-1; 7 bases line up with TRBD1. J was trimmed by 6 bases and V by 2 bases; bases with no gene match: 6. The CDR3 has 14 amino acids. Per germline, CDR1 MNHNS and CDR2 SASEGT. Here the CDR3 reads CASSETDRRSEAFF. The CDR3 DNA follows: TGTGCCAGCAGTGAAACGGACAGGAGATCTGAAGCTTTCTTT.

This clonotype was observed a single time. An end of the junction differs from the germline gene, which may be a read error. The chain has TRBV18 and TRBJ1-1; tentative D call: TRBD1 (5 bases). The CDR3 consists of 14 residues. CDR1 KGHSH and CDR2 LQKENI come from the germline V gene. The CDR3 sequence: CASAPGPLNTEAFF. The CDR3 region has the DNA TGTGCCAGCGCACCGGGGCCCCTGAACACTGAAGCTTTCTTT.

This clonotype was counted many times. The chain uses TRBV6-1 and TRBJ2-3; TRBD2 aligns across 8 bases. V lost 6 bases and J lost 1; bases outside the gene matches: 0. The CDR3 sequence is 13 residues long. Germline values: CDR1 MNHNS, CDR2 SASEGT. The CDR3 sequence is CASRLAGTDTQYF. CDR3 sequence (DNA): TGTGCCAGCAGACTAGCGGGCACAGATACGCAGTATTTT.

The V call is TRBV5-6, the J call TRBJ2-7; unclear D gene. Germline assignment: CDR1 SGHDT and CDR2 YYEEEE. The CDR3 loop spans 12 amino acids. V lost 4 bases to trimming and J lost 5 bases, with 10 bases between them. The chain's CDR3 is CASSPDKDEQYF. CDR3 in DNA: TGTGCCAGCAGCCCCGACAAGGACGAGCAGTACTTC.

The J gene is TRBJ1-1, the V gene TRBV27; TRBD1 aligns across 8 bases. V trimming: 6 bases; J trimming: 1 base; junction bases outside the gene matches: 10. CDR1 and CDR2 from the germline V gene are MNHEY and SMNVEV (reference sequence). The CDR3 consists of 16 residues. The CDR3, as DNA: TGTGCCAGCAGATCGACAGGGGCCCTTCGGAACACTGAAGCTTTCTTT. Its translation is CASRSTGALRNTEAFF.

On this clonotype: This may come from a read error, since a much larger clone is one base off. This sequence joins TRBV27 and TRBJ1-5; D is unclear. The CDR3 runs 18 residues. Trimming took 5 bases from V and 2 from J, leaving 22 bases between them. Germline loops: CDR1 MNHEY, CDR2 SMNVEV (reference sequence). In nucleotides, the CDR3 is TGTGCCAGCAGTCAAACGGTCGACATTTTTGGGGGCAATCAGCCCCAGCATTTT. It translates to CASSQTVDIFGGNQPQHF.

This clonotype was counted between two and nine times. The V gene is TRBV15, the J gene TRBJ2-7; 12 bases line up with TRBD2. Germline CDR1 is LNHNV and CDR2 is YYDKDF (reference sequence). Trimming cost V 0 bases and J 2 bases; bases outside gene matches: 14. CDR3 length equals 20 residues. CDR3 amino acids: CATSRERPTRLAGDTYEQYF. As DNA, the CDR3 is TGTGCCACCAGCAGAGAGAGGCCCACCAGACTAGCGGGGGACACCTACGAGCAGTACTTC.

This chain uses TRBV20-1 with TRBJ1-2; the D is unclear. Germline values: CDR1 DFQATT, CDR2 SNEGSKA (reference sequence). V was trimmed by 1 base and J by 5 bases, leaving 14 bases between them. The CDR3 has 14 residues. The CDR3, as DNA: TGCAGTGCTAGAGCGGATCGGGCTGCTTATGGCTACACCTTC. The encoded protein is CSARADRAAYGYTF.

This clonotype was counted a few times. The CDR3 DNA reads as TGTGCCAGCAGCTCTTTTGGGACAGGGGGAAACAATGAGCAGTTCTTC. Translation: CASSSFGTGGNNEQFF. This chain joins TRBV11-2 and TRBJ2-1; 11 positions agree with TRBD1. The trim removed 4 bases at V and 5 bases at J, leaving 7 bases unmatched. The V gene's germline CDR1 is SGHAT and CDR2 FQNNGV. The CDR3 extends over 16 amino acids.

A few counts support this clonotype. The J gene is TRBJ1-1, the V gene TRBV3-1, with 11 bases identical to TRBD1. CDR1 and CDR2 (germline): LGHDT, YNNKEL (reference sequence). Unmatched junction bases numbered 5, after V lost 4 bases and J lost 4 bases. This CDR3 has 15 residues. CDR3 sequence: CASSPRGQGVTEAFF. In DNA form, the CDR3 reads TGTGCCAGCAGCCCCCGGGGACAGGGGGTCACTGAAGCTTTCTTT.

The chain employs TRBV4-1 and TRBJ2-4; D perhaps matches TRBD1 (5 bases). This CDR3 region has 18 residues. Germline values: CDR1 MGHRA, CDR2 YSYEKL. With 0 bases removed from V and 0 bases from J, the gap between germline ends came to 15 bases. CDR3 DNA sequence: TGCGCCAGCAGCCAAGAGCCGTCCCTGGGGCTAGCCAAAAACATTCAGTACTTC. Its protein is CASSQEPSLGLAKNIQYF.

This clonotype was found a few times. V gene TRBV28 combines with J gene TRBJ2-3, with 10 bases matching TRBD2. This CDR3 contains 15 residues. The germline CDR1 and CDR2 sequences are MDHEN and SYDVKM. V shed 5 bases and J 4 bases; nucleotides not matched to a gene: 6. CDR3 in amino acids: CASSAPSGSSDTQYF. Here the CDR3 DNA reads TGTGCCAGCAGTGCTCCTAGCGGGAGCTCAGATACGCAGTATTTT.

The chain uses TRBV4-1 and TRBJ1-2, with D possibly being TRBD1 (6 bases). The germline V gene encodes CDR1 MGHRA and CDR2 YSYEKL. The CDR3 is 16 residues long. V lost 3 bases and J lost 6, with 20 bases in between. The CDR3 region is CASSQDLGAGVNGYTF. The CDR3 nucleotides read TGCGCCAGCAGCCAGGACCTTGGGGCAGGGGTAAATGGCTACACCTTC.

This clonotype has a handful of counts. This chain uses TRBV6-5 with TRBJ1-2; D unresolved. In germline, CDR1 is MNHEY, CDR2 SVGAGI. The V end lost 6 bases, the J end lost 8 bases, and 13 bases lay between the germline ends. This CDR3 has 12 residues. The CDR3 DNA reads as TGTGCCAGCAGGGACTCGCTGCACGGCTACACCTTC. Translated: CASRDSLHGYTF.

The rearrangement links TRBV6-5 to TRBJ2-7; 7 positions agree with TRBD1. Germline CDR1 MNHEY, CDR2 SVGAGI. Trimming at V came to 5 bases and at J to 1 base, leaving 5 bases not matched to a gene. The CDR3 sequence is 14 residues long. This CDR3 reads CASSIGTVSYEQYF. The CDR3 DNA is TGTGCCAGCAGTATCGGGACAGTTTCCTACGAGCAGTACTTC.

The V gene is TRBV10-1, the J gene TRBJ1-6; 9 bases fit TRBD1. The J segment lost 8 bases and the V segment lost 8 bases, leaving 4 bases of the junction unmatched. The CDR3 runs 13 residues. Germline CDR1 reads WNHNN; CDR2 reads SYGVQD (reference sequence). CDR3 sequence (DNA): TGCGCCAGCCAGTGGGACAGGGATTCACCCCTCCACTTT. Amino acids: CASQWDRDSPLHF.

The J gene is TRBJ1-1, the V gene TRBV6-2 or TRBV6-3; 7 bases map to TRBD1. J gave up 4 bases and V 0 bases, and 14 bases lay outside the gene matches. Germline CDR1 reads MNHEY; CDR2 reads SVGEGT. The CDR3 contains 18 residues. CDR3 in amino acids: CASSYSAGKGASGTEAFF. The CDR3 nucleotides read TGTGCCAGCAGTTACTCGGCGGGAAAGGGGGCCTCGGGCACTGAAGCTTTCTTT.

This clonotype was recorded at least ten times. The chain links TRBV12-3 or TRBV12-4 to TRBJ2-3, with D possibly matching TRBD1 (6 bases). The CDR3 is made up of 15 amino acids. Deletions cut 3 bases from V and 4 bases from J, with 14 bases between. Written as DNA, the CDR3 is TGTGCCAGCAGTTTCGGGACAAGAAGGCCAGATACGCAGTATTTT. Translation gives CASSFGTRRPDTQYF.

The chain combines TRBV10-3 with TRBJ2-2; possibly TRBD2 for D (5 bases). The length of the CDR3 is 12 residues. Per germline, CDR1 ENHRY and CDR2 SYGVKD. V lost 10 bases, J lost 7 bases, and 13 bases lay in between. The CDR3 DNA is TGTGCCACCGGACTCTCTAGCGGGGAGCTGTTTTTT. It translates to CATGLSSGELFF.

In the case of this clonotype: Relative to the germline gene, one junction end is altered; a read error may explain this. The V call is TRBV6-6, the J call TRBJ2-3; 9 nucleotides line up with TRBD2. Germline V gene data show CDR1 as MNHNY and CDR2 as SVGAGI (reference sequence). This CDR3 contains 13 residues. The CDR3 DNA follows: TGTGCCAGCCGGCCTAGCGGGGAAGATACGCGGTATTTT. Amino acids: CASRPSGEDTRYF.

The V call is TRBV5-8, the J call TRBJ1-1; 10 nucleotides line up with TRBD1. With 3 bases clipped from V and 7 bases from J, the junction kept 12 bases outside the gene matches. Germline V CDR1 and CDR2: SGHTS, YDEGEE. CDR3 length: 16 residues. Written as DNA, the CDR3 is TGTGCCAGCAGCTCCGTGACCGGGACAGGGGTGATTGAAGCTTTCTTT. It yields the protein CASSSVTGTGVIEAFF.